This TCR beta chain appears in the sequencing data of a study of cytomegalovirus exposure and HLA in healthy donors. Per the germline V gene, CDR1 is LNHDA and CDR2 is SQIVND (reference sequence). The CDR3 has 17 amino acids. Trimming removed 3 bases from V and 0 bases from J; junction bases left unmatched: 6. Primers included in the PCR were 60 Vbeta and 13 Jbeta primers. TCRdb's table, derived via immunoSEQ multiplex PCR, lists solely in-frame clones and lacks some. The repertoire holds 100,000 or so clones, with approximately 87% as singletons. The V call is TRBV19, the J call TRBJ2-2, with 8 bases identical to TRBD2. This clonotype was sampled from a man between 40 and 49 years old in good health and CMV-seronegative. The sequencing sample was made of PBMCs. CDR3 loop: CASSIRRGDSNTGELFF. As DNA, the CDR3 is TGTGCCAGTAGTATCCGGCGGGGGGACTCGAACACCGGGGAGCTGTTTTTT.